Below, 18 T cell receptor beta chains from the same sample are listed, as sequenced in a study of T cells after yellow fever vaccination. Using its own MiXCR run on the 5' RACE reads, TCRdb lists one record per CDR3 protein. The table lists 70,000 or so distinct CDR3 sequences, around 7% of them singletons. The sample in question was CD8+ T cells sorted from PBMCs, obtained 10 to 11 days after the first yellow fever vaccination. The receptors shown here come from a man between 18 and 29 years old who received the YFV17D yellow fever vaccine.

This clonotype was observed many times. The CDR3 DNA reads as TGTGCCAGCACACCGGACCAGAGAACCGGGGAGCTGTTTTTT. Its protein is CASTPDQRTGELFF. The gene calls are TRBV12-3 or TRBV12-4 and TRBJ2-2; D call uncertain. Trimming stripped 7 bases from V and 5 bases from J, with 14 bases between. The CDR3 has 14 amino acids.

This clonotype was seen only once. A much larger clonotype is one base distant, so this may be a read error. The rearrangement uses TRBV5-1 and TRBJ2-3; 8 bases agree with TRBD1. This CDR3 region has 14 residues. The germline gives CDR1 SGHRS, CDR2 YFSETQ. The V gene end was trimmed by 0 bases and the J gene end by 9 bases; junction bases not matched to a gene: 6. CDR3 sequence: CASSLEQGAETQYF. The CDR3 DNA sequence: TGCGCCAGCAGCTTGGAGCAGGGGGCGGAGACGCAGTATTTT. Drawing the rest from reference TRBV5-1 and TRBJ2-3, the complete variable domain is KAGVTQTPRYLIKTRGQQVTLSCSPISGHRSVSWYQQTPGQGLQFLFEYFSETQRNKGNFPGRFSGRQFSNSRSEMNVSTLELGDSALYLCASSLEQGAETQYFGPGTRLTVL.

A note on this clonotype: It may be a read error: a sequence one base away is much more abundant. This chain joins TRBV10-3 and TRBJ2-7; 7 nucleotides match TRBD2. This CDR3 has 13 residues. V dropped 7 bases and J dropped 0; count of bases not matched to a gene: 3. Looked up from germline, CDR1 is ENHRY and CDR2 is SYGVKD. The CDR3 coding sequence is TGTGCCATCAAGTCGGGGGGCTCCTACGAGCAGTACGTC. This codes for CAIKSGGSYEQYV.

This clonotype was detected only a few times. The rearrangement uses TRBV12-3 or TRBV12-4 and TRBJ1-5; D call uncertain. The germline V and J ends were trimmed by 4 bases and 0 bases, with 10 bases remaining between them. The CDR3 extends over 15 amino acids. CDR3 sequence reads: CASSWSGYSNQPQHF. The CDR3 coding sequence is TGTGCCAGCAGTTGGTCCGGTTATAGCAATCAGCCCCAGCATTTT.

This clonotype was picked up many times. The rearrangement links TRBV6-6 to TRBJ2-5; D perhaps matches TRBD1 (6 bases). CDR3 size: 12 residues. V was pared by 9 bases and J by 5 bases, with 13 bases between. Germline CDR1 and CDR2: MNHNY and SVGAGI (reference sequence). DNA of the CDR3: TGTGCCAGTCAGGGGACCGACGAGACCCAGTACTTC. It codes for CASQGTDETQYF.

This chain uses TRBV20-1 with TRBJ1-2, with D hard to call. The CDR3 is 11 amino acids. Germline assignment: CDR1 DFQATT and CDR2 SNEGSKA (reference sequence). V was pared by 5 bases and J by 7 bases, with 11 bases between. CDR3 bases: TGCAGTGCTCCCGGCGCGGGTGGCTACACCTTC. Its translation is CSAPGAGGYTF.

This clonotype was recorded at least ten times. V usage is TRBV6-2 or TRBV6-3 and J usage is TRBJ2-7; 9 bases fit TRBD1. Unmatched junction bases numbered 4, after V lost 8 bases and J lost 2 bases. Germline V gene sequence: CDR1 MNHEY, CDR2 SVGEGT. The CDR3 has 13 residues. Here the CDR3 DNA reads TGTGCCAGCCTGGGACAGGGCACCTACGAGCAGTACTTC. It yields the protein CASLGQGTYEQYF.

This clonotype was recorded many times. The chain employs TRBV19 and TRBJ2-7, with D perhaps TRBD2 (5 bases). The CDR3 consists of 13 residues. The V end was cut by 3 bases, the J end by 5 bases, with 11 bases between. The germline CDR1 and CDR2 sequences are LNHDA and SQIVND (reference sequence). The CDR3 nucleotides are TGTGCCAGTAGTATCGGTGTCGGGAACGAGCAGTACTTC. This sequence encodes CASSIGVGNEQYF. Based on the CDR3 plus reference TRBV19 and TRBJ2-7, the full variable domain is DGGITQSPKYLFRKEGQNVTLSCEQNLNHDAMYWYRQDPGQGLRLIYYSQIVNDFQKGDIAEGYSVSREKKESFPLTVTSAQKNPTAFYLCASSIGVGNEQYFGPGTRLTVT.

In its sample, this clonotype was seen a few times. The chain uses TRBV21-1 and TRBJ2-7; the table's D gene call, TRBD1, was not cross checked with the DNA. TRBV21-1 is a documented pseudogene. The CDR3 has 13 residues. The CDR3 loop reads CASGQGSDYEQYV. The DNA for the CDR3 is TGTGCCAGTGGACAGGGTTCGGACTACGAGCAGTACGTC.

J is TRBJ1-3 and V is TRBV10-3; D is perhaps TRBD1 (5 bases). The germline CDR1 and CDR2 sequences are ENHRY and SYGVKD. Trimming shortened V by 5 bases and J by 0 bases, and 8 bases separated the two germline ends. The CDR3 spans 14 residues. In nucleotides, the CDR3 is TGTGCCATCAGTTCGGGGGACTCTGGAAACACCATATATTTT. Its translation: CAISSGDSGNTIYF.

There are a few counts of this clonotype. J is TRBJ1-1 and V is TRBV7-9, with a tentative D call TRBD1 (5 bases). Germline V gene lookup returns CDR1 SEHNR and CDR2 FQNEAQ (reference sequence). This CDR3 is built from 13 residues. The germline V and J ends were trimmed by 5 bases and 6 bases, with 13 bases remaining between them. The CDR3 DNA is TGTGCCAGCAGCCCTGCGGGAGGGGCTGAAGCTTTCTTT. Encoded protein: CASSPAGGAEAFF. The full variable domain, rest sourced from reference TRBV7-9 and TRBJ1-1, is DTGVSQNPRHKITKRGQNVTFRCDPISEHNRLYWYRQTLGQGPEFLTYFQNEAQLEKSRLLSDRFSAERPKGSFSTLEIQRTEQGDSAMYLCASSPAGGAEAFFGQGTRLTVV.

This clonotype has a count of ten or more. The chain couples TRBV4-1 to TRBJ1-1, with 7 bases that match TRBD1. Trimming cost V 0 bases and J 4 bases; bases outside gene matches: 5. The CDR3 totals 15 residues. Germline CDR1 is MGHRA and CDR2 is YSYEKL. The CDR3 protein is CASSQDHRGGTEAFF. For the CDR3, the DNA is TGCGCCAGCAGCCAAGACCACAGGGGTGGCACTGAAGCTTTCTTT.

This clonotype was detected ten times or more. The J gene is TRBJ2-3, the V gene TRBV12-3 or TRBV12-4; D call uncertain. The CDR3 contains 13 residues. V lost 1 base and J 7 bases, leaving 9 bases between the germline ends. The CDR3 region has the DNA TGTGCCAGCAGTTTAGGTCCCTTACATACGCAGTATTTT. The encoded protein is CASSLGPLHTQYF.

This clonotype was picked up many times. The rearrangement uses TRBV4-1 and TRBJ1-4; a weak D match, TRBD1 (5 bases). Per the germline V gene, CDR1 is MGHRA and CDR2 is YSYEKL. The V end lost 0 bases, the J end lost 4 bases, and 12 bases lay between the germline ends. CDR3 length: 16 residues. CDR3 DNA sequence: TGCGCCAGCAGCCAAGATATTCAGGGACTTAATGAAAAACTGTTTTTT. This encodes CASSQDIQGLNEKLFF.

This clonotype was observed at least ten times. The J gene is TRBJ2-2, the V gene TRBV4-1, with a possible D match to TRBD2 (5 bases). The germline gives CDR1 MGHRA, CDR2 YSYEKL. V lost 1 base and J 7 bases, leaving 10 bases between the germline ends. The CDR3 extends over 14 amino acids. The CDR3 spells CASSQGLALGELFF. The CDR3 DNA reads TGCGCCAGCAGCCAAGGGCTAGCCCTCGGGGAGCTGTTTTTT.

This clonotype was detected ten times or more. This chain connects TRBV27 to TRBJ2-7; D not certain. This CDR3 is built from 11 residues. V dropped 5 bases and J dropped 3 bases, with 5 bases sitting between them. The germline V gene has CDR1 MNHEY and CDR2 SMNVEV (reference sequence). The CDR3 reads CASSDFYEQYF. The CDR3 bases are TGTGCCAGCAGTGACTTCTACGAGCAGTACTTC.

This clonotype has just a few counts. CDR3 DNA: TGTGCCAGCAGCGGGGGAGCGGGGGGCGTTACCGGGGAGCTGTTTTTT. Translation: CASSGGAGGVTGELFF. This chain links TRBV9 with TRBJ2-2; 9 nucleotides agree with TRBD2. There are 16 residues in the CDR3. V gave up 3 bases and J gave up 5 bases; unmatched junction bases: 8. Per the germline V gene, CDR1 is SGDLS and CDR2 is YYNGEE.

This clonotype was picked up many times. The chain employs TRBV7-9 and TRBJ2-3, with TRBD2 matching over 7 bases. CDR1 and CDR2 from the germline V gene are SEHNR and FQNEAQ (reference sequence). The CDR3 loop spans 15 amino acids. The V segment lost 5 bases and the J segment 1 base; nucleotides outside the gene matches: 6. CDR3 sequence (DNA): TGTGCCAGCAGCCCCGAAAGCGGGGGCACAGATACGCAGTATTTT. This sequence encodes CASSPESGGTDTQYF.